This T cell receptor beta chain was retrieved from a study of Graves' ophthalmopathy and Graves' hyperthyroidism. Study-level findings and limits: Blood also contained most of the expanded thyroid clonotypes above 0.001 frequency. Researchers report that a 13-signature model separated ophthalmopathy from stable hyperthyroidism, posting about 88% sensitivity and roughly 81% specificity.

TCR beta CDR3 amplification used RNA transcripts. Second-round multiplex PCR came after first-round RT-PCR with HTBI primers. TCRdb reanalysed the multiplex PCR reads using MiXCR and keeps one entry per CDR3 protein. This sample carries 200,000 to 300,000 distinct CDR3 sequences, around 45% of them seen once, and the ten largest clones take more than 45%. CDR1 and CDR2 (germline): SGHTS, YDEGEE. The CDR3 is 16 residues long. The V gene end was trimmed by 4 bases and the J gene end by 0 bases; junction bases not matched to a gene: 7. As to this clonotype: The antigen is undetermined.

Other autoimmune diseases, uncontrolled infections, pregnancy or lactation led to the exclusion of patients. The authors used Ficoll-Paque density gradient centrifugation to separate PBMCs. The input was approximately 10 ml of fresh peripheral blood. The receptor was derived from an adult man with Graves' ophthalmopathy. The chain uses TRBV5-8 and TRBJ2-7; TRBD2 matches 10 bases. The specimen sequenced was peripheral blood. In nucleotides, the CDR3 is TGTGCCAGCAGCCCTCTGACTAGCGGGTACTCCTACGAGCAGTACTTC. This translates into CASSPLTSGYSYEQYF.